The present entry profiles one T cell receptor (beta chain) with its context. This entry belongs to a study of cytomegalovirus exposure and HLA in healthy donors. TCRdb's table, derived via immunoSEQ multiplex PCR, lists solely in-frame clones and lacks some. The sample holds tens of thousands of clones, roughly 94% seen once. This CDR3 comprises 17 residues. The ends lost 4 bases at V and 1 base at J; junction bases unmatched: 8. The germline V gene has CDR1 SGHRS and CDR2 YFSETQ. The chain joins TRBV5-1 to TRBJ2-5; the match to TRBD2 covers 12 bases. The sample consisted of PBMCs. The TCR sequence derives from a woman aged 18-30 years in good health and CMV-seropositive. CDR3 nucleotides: TGCGCCAGCAGCCGTACCGGACTAGCGGGGATCCAAGAGACCCAGTACTTC. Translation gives CASSRTGLAGIQETQYF.